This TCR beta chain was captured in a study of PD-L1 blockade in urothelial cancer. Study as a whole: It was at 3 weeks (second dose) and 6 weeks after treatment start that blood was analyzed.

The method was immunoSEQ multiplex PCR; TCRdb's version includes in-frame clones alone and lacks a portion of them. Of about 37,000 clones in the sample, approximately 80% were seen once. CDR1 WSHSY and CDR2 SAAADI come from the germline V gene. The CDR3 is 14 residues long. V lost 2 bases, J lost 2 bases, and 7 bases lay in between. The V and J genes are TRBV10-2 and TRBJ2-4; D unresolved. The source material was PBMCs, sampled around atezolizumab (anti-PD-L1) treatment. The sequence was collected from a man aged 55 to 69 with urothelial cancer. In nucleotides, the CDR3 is TGCGCCAGCAGTGAGCCGAGGCCCAAAAACATTCAGTACTTC. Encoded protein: CASSEPRPKNIQYF.